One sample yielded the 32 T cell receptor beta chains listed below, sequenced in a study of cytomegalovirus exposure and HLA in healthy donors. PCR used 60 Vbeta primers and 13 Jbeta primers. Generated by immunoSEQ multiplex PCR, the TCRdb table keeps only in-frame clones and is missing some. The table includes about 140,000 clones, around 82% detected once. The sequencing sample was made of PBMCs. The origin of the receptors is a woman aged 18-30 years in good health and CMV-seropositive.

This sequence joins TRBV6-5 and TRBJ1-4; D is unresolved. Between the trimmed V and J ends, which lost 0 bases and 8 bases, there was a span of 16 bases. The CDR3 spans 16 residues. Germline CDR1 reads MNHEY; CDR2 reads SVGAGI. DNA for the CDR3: TGTGCCAGCAGTTACTCGTCGGATGGCGGTAGGGAAAAACTGTTTTTT. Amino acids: CASSYSSDGGREKLFF.

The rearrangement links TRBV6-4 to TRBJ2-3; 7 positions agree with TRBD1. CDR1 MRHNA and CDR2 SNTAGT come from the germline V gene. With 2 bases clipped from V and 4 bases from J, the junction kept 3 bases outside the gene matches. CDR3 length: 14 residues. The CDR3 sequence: CASSDTTGPDTQYF. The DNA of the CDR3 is TGTGCCAGCAGTGACACGACAGGGCCAGATACGCAGTATTTT.

Here the CDR3 DNA reads TGCGCCAGCAGCTTGGTTGACAGGGGATATGGCTACACCTTC. Its protein product is CASSLVDRGYGYTF. The V and J genes are TRBV5-1 and TRBJ1-2, with 8 bases lining up with TRBD1. The CDR3 totals 14 residues. Looked up from germline, CDR1 is SGHRS and CDR2 is YFSETQ. The V segment lost 0 bases and the J segment 5 bases; nucleotides outside the gene matches: 3.

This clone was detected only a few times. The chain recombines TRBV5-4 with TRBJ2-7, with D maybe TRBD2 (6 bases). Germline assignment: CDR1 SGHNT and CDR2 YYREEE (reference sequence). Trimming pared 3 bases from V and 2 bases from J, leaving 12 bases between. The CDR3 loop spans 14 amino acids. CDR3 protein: CASSSGDGPYEQYF. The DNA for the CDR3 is TGTGCCAGCAGCTCGGGGGACGGACCCTACGAGCAGTACTTC.

The CDR3 DNA follows: TGTGCCAGCAGCTTGGGACAGGGGGGAAACGGCTACACCTTC. Amino acid sequence: CASSLGQGGNGYTF. V gene TRBV7-8 combines with J gene TRBJ1-2, with 11 nucleotides matching TRBD1. The ends lost 3 bases at V and 8 bases at J; junction bases unmatched: 5. CDR3 size: 14 residues. CDR1 and CDR2 from the germline V gene are SGHVS and FQNEAQ.

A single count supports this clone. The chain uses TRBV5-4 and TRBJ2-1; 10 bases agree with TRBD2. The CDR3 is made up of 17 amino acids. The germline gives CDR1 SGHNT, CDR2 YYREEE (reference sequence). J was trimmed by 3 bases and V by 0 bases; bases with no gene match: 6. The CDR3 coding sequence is TGTGCCAGCAGCTTGGGTACTAGCGGGGAAGGCTACAATGAGCAGTTCTTC. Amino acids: CASSLGTSGEGYNEQFF.

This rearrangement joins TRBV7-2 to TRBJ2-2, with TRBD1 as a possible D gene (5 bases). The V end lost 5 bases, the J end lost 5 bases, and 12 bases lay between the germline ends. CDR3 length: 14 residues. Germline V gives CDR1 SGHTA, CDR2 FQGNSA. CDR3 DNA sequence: TGTGCCAGCAGCCGGACATCGGGTACCGGGGAGCTGTTTTTT. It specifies CASSRTSGTGELFF.

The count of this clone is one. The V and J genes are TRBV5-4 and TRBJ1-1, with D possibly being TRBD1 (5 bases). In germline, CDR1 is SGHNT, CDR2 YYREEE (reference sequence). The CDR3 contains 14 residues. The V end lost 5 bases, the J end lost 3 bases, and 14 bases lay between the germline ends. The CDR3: CASSHTGRYTEAFF. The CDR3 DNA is TGTGCCAGCAGTCATACAGGAAGGTACACTGAAGCTTTCTTT. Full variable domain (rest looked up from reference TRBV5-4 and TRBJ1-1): ETGVTQSPTHLIKTRGQQVTLRCSSQSGHNTVSWYQQALGQGPQFIFQYYREEENGRGNFPPRFSGLQFPNYSSELNVNALELDDSALYLCASSHTGRYTEAFFGQGTRLTVV.

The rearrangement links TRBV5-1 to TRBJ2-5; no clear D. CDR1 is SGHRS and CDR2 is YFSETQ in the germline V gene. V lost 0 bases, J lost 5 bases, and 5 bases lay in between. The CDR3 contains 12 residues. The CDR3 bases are TGCGCCAGCAGCTTGGGTAGCGAGACCCAGTACTTC. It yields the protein CASSLGSETQYF.

CDR3 bases: TGTGCCAGCATGGCGGGCAGCAATCAGCCCCAGCATTTT. Its protein product is CASMAGSNQPQHF. V and J are TRBV2 and TRBJ1-5; D remains unclear. V lost 7 bases and J lost 1, with 8 bases in between. Germline CDR1 is SNHLY and CDR2 is FYNNEI. The CDR3 is made up of 13 amino acids.

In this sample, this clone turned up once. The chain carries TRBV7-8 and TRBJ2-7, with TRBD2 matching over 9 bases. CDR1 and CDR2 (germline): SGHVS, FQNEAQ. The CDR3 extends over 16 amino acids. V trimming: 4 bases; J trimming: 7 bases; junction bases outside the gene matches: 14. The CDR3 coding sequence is TGTGCCAGCAGCTCCGGCGGGGGGGGACTGAGGGGAGAGCAGTACTTC. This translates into CASSSGGGGLRGEQYF.

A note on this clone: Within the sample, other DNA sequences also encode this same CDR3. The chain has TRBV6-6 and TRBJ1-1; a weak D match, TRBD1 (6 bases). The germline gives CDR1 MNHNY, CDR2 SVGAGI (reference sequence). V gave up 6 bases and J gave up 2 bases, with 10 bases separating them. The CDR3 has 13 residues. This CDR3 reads CASRIQGNTEAFF. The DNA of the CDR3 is TGTGCCAGCAGAATACAGGGTAACACTGAAGCTTTCTTT.

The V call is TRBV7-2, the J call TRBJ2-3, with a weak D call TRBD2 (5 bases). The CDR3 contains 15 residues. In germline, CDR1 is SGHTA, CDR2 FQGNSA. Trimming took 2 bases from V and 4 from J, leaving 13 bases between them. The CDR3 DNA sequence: TGTGCCAGCAGCTTATCCCGCGGGTCCGCAGATACGCAGTATTTT. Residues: CASSLSRGSADTQYF.

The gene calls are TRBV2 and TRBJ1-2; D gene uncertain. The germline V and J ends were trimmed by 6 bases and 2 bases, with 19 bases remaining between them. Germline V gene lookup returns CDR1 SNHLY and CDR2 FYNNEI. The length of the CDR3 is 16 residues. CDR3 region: CASSFPGRTDNYGYTF. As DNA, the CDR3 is TGTGCCAGCAGCTTCCCTGGAAGAACAGACAACTATGGCTACACCTTC.

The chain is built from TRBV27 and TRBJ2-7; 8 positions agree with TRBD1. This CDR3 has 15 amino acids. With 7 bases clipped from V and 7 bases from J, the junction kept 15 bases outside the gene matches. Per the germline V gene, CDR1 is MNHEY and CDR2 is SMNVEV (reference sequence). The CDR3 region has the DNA TGTGCCAGCACTGCGGGACAGGCCTTTGGGGAGGAGCAGTACTTC. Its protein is CASTAGQAFGEEQYF.

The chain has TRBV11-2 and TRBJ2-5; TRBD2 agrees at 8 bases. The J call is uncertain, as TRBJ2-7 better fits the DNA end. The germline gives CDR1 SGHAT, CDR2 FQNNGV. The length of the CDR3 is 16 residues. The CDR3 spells CASSLARGASSYEQYF. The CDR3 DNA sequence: TGTGCCAGCAGCTTAGCGCGGGGGGCGAGCTCCTACGAGCAGTACTTC.

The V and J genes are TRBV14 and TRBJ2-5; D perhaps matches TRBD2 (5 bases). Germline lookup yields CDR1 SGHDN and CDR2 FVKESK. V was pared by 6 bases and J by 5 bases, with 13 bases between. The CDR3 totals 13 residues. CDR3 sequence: CASSRTEEETQYF. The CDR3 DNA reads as TGTGCCAGCAGTCGGACTGAAGAGGAGACCCAGTACTTC. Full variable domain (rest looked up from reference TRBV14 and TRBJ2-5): EAGVTQFPSHSVIEKGQTVTLRCDPISGHDNLYWYRRVMGKEIKFLLHFVKESKQDESGMPNNRFLAERTGGTYSTLKVQPAELEDSGVYFCASSRTEEETQYFGPGTRLLVL.

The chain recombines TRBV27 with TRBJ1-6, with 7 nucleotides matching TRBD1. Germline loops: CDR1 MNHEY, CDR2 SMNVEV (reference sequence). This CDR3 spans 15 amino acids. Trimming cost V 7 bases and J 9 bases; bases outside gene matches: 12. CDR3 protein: CASTLRQGSFSPLHF. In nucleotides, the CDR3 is TGTGCCAGCACCCTCCGACAGGGCAGTTTTTCACCCCTCCACTTT.

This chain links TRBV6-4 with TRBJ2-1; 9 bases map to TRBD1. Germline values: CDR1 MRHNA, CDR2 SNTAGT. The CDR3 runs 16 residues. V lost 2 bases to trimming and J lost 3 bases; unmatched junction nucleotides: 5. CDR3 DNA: TGTGCCAGCAGTGACGATAGACAGGGGGTCTACAATGAGCAGTTCTTC. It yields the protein CASSDDRQGVYNEQFF.

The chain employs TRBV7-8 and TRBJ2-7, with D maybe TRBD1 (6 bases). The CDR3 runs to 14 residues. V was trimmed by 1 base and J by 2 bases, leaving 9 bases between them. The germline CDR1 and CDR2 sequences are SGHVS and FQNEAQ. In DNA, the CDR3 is TGTGCCAGCAGCTTAGACAGGGCCACCTACGAGCAGTACTTC. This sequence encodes CASSLDRATYEQYF.

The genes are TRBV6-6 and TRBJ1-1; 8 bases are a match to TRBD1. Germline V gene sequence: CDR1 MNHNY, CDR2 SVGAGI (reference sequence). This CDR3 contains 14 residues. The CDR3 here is CAIAEGQGGTEAFF. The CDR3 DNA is TGTGCGATAGCGGAAGGACAGGGAGGCACTGAAGCTTTCTTT.

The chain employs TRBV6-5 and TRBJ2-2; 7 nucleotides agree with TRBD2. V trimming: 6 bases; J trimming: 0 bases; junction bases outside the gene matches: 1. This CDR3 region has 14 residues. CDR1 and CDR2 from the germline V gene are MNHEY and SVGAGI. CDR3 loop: CASRGLSNTGELFF. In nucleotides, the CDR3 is TGTGCCAGCAGGGGACTATCGAACACCGGGGAGCTGTTTTTT.

CDR3 in amino acids: CASSVEVGGSYEQYF. In nucleotides, the CDR3 is TGTGCCAGCAGCGTAGAGGTTGGAGGGTCCTACGAGCAGTACTTC. The chain links TRBV9 to TRBJ2-7; possible D gene TRBD2, 6 bases. The CDR3 loop spans 15 amino acids. V lost 0 bases and J lost 1, with 11 bases in between. The germline gives CDR1 SGDLS, CDR2 YYNGEE.

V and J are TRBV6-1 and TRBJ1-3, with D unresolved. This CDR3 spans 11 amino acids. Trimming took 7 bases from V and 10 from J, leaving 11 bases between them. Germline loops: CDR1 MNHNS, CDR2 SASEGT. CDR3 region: CASIAGGTIYF. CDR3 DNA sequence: TGTGCCAGCATCGCGGGTGGTACCATATATTTT.

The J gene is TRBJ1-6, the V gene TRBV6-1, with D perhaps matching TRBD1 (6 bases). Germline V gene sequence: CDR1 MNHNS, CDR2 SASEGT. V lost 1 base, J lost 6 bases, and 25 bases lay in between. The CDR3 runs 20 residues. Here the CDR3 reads CASSEGGGDIWFVGNSPLHF. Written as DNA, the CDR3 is TGTGCCAGCAGTGAAGGAGGGGGGGACATCTGGTTTGTCGGTAATTCACCCCTCCACTTT.

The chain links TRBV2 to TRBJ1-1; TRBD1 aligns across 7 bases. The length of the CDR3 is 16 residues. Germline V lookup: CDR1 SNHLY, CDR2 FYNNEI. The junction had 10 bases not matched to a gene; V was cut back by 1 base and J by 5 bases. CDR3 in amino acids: CASSEGRRQGRTEAFF. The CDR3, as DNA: TGTGCCAGCAGTGAAGGCCGTCGACAGGGTCGTACTGAAGCTTTCTTT.

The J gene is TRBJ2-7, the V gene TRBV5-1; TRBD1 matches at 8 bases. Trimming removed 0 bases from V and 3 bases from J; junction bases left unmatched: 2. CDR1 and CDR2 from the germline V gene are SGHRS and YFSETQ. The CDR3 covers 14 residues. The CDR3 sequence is CASSLGTGFYEQYF. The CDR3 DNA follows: TGCGCCAGCAGCTTGGGGACAGGGTTCTACGAGCAGTACTTC.

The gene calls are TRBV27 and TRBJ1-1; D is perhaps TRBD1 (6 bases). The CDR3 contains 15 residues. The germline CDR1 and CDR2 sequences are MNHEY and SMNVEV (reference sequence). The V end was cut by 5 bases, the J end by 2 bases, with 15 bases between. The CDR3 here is CASSTLQGANTEAFF. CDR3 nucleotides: TGTGCCAGCAGTACCCTACAGGGAGCAAACACTGAAGCTTTCTTT.

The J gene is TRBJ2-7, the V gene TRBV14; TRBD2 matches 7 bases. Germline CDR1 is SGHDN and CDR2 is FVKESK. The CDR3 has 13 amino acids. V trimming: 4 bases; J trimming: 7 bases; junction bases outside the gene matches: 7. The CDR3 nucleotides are TGTGCCAGCAGCCGCGGGACTAAGACTGAGCAGTACTTC. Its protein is CASSRGTKTEQYF.

This CDR3 is CASSGPEELQFF. The DNA of the CDR3 is TGTGCCAGCAGCGGCCCGGAGGAGCTTCAGTTCTTC. This sequence joins TRBV9 and TRBJ2-1, with a tentative D call TRBD2 (5 bases). The CDR3 contains 12 residues. CDR1 is SGDLS, CDR2 YYNGEE, per germline. Trimming removed 3 bases from V and 13 bases from J, with 14 bases in between.

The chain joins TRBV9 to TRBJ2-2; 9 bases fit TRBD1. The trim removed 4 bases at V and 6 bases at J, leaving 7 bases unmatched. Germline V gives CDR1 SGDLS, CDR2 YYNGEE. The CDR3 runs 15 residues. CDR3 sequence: CASSPGQGNSGELFF. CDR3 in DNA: TGTGCCAGCAGCCCGGGACAGGGTAATTCCGGGGAGCTGTTTTTT.

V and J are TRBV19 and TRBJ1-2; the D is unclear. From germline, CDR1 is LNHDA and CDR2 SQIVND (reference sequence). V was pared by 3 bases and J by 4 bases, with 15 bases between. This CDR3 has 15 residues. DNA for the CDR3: TGTGCCAGTAGTATGGTTTTCGGGAGCTCCTATGGCTACACCTTC. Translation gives CASSMVFGSSYGYTF.